This T cell receptor beta chain was identified in a study of control samples from healthy donors and cancer patients. The table came from immunoSEQ multiplex PCR; TCRdb's copy has only in-frame clones and leaves some out. The data hold 150,000 to 200,000 clones, with 85% to 90% observed a single time. Germline CDR1 and CDR2: MDHEN and SYDVKM. The CDR3 covers 15 residues. The junction had 2 bases not matched to a gene; V was cut back by 4 bases and J by 2 bases. The specimen sequenced was blood. The TCR sequence derives from a man younger than 30 in good health. The chain links TRBV28 to TRBJ2-5; 12 positions match TRBD1. The CDR3 region has the DNA TGTGCCAGCAGTTCGGGACAGGGGGCACAAGAGACCCAGTACTTC. This encodes CASSSGQGAQETQYF.